This passage covers 17 T cell receptor beta chains from one sample sequenced in a study of blood T cells in healthy people across ages. It was with a sample-barcoded 5' primer and a J-beta primer mix that a second PCR of roughly 7 to 11 cycles was run. TCRdb used MiXCR to reprocess the 5' RACE reads, holding one entry per CDR3 protein. This table has approximately 800,000 distinct CDR3 sequences, 46% appearing once. The sample consisted of blood. All receptors come from a man aged 80 or over in good health.

The V call is TRBV29-1, the J call TRBJ2-4, with D possibly matching TRBD2 (6 bases). The DNA end is a closer match to TRBJ2-7, so the J assignment may be wrong. The CDR3 length is 12 residues. Germline V gives CDR1 SQVTM, CDR2 ANQGSEA. CDR3 protein: CSVTTSRYEQYF. CDR3 in DNA: TGCAGCGTCACCACTAGCAGGTACGAGCAGTACTTC.

The chain recombines TRBV27 with TRBJ2-3; D may be TRBD2 (5 bases). The CDR3 length is 14 residues. Trimming shortened V by 5 bases and J by 4 bases, and 13 bases separated the two germline ends. Per germline, CDR1 MNHEY and CDR2 SMNVEV (reference sequence). The CDR3 DNA follows: TGTGCCAGCAGTCCCCCACGGGGTGCAGATACGCAGTATTTT. Its protein is CASSPPRGADTQYF.

The chain uses TRBV7-2 and TRBJ2-3; 8 bases match TRBD2. The CDR3 loop spans 15 amino acids. V lost 1 base, J lost 5 bases, and 5 bases stayed unmatched. CDR1 and CDR2 from the germline V gene are SGHTA and FQGNSA. The CDR3 region is CASSLVGTSKDTQYF. DNA of the CDR3: TGTGCCAGCAGCTTAGTGGGGACTAGTAAAGATACGCAGTATTTT.

This clonotype was found a few times. This chain connects TRBV28 to TRBJ2-4; 7 bases align to TRBD1. After removal of 4 bases from V and 0 bases from J, the junction contained 15 bases not matched to a gene. Germline V lookup: CDR1 MDHEN, CDR2 SYDVKM. CDR3 length: 19 residues. The CDR3 nucleotides read TGTGCCAGCAGTTCCTTTTGGGGACAGATGGGGATAGCCAAAAACATTCAGTACTTC. Encoded protein: CASSSFWGQMGIAKNIQYF.

This chain connects TRBV20-1 to TRBJ2-7; 10 nucleotides match TRBD2. The germline V gene has CDR1 DFQATT and CDR2 SNEGSKA (reference sequence). V gave up 3 bases and J gave up 1 base; unmatched junction bases: 6. The CDR3 loop spans 15 amino acids. The CDR3 protein is CSASDLAGVSYEQYF. CDR3 DNA sequence: TGCAGTGCTAGCGACCTAGCGGGAGTATCCTACGAGCAGTACTTC.

V and J are TRBV25-1 and TRBJ2-7; D remains unclear. Between the trimmed V and J ends, which lost 9 bases and 0 bases, there was a span of 9 bases. The CDR3 runs to 12 residues. The germline CDR1 and CDR2 sequences are MGHDK and SYGVNS. The CDR3 here is CASNMGSYEQYF. The CDR3 nucleotides read TGTGCCAGTAACATGGGCTCCTACGAGCAGTACTTC.

This chain uses TRBV23-1 with TRBJ2-7, with TRBD1 matching over 9 bases. TRBV23-1 is placed among ORFs of uncertain function. The CDR3 has 20 residues. Trimming at V came to 2 bases and at J to 1 base, leaving 18 bases not matched to a gene. The CDR3 DNA reads as TGCGCCAGCAGTCAAAGCCACCCGGGACAGGGACCGACTTCATCCTACGAGCAGTACTTC. Amino acid sequence: CASSQSHPGQGPTSSYEQYF.

The genes are TRBV20-1 and TRBJ2-3; TRBD2 matches 7 bases. V lost 0 bases and J lost 2; bases outside the gene matches: 8. CDR3 length: 16 residues. The germline V gene has CDR1 DFQATT and CDR2 SNEGSKA (reference sequence). DNA of the CDR3: TGCAGTGCTAGAGATCGGCTAGCGGCCAACACAGATACGCAGTATTTT. Its translation: CSARDRLAANTDTQYF.

The chain has TRBV5-1 and TRBJ2-3; 9 bases agree with TRBD2. The junction had 5 bases not matched to a gene; V was cut back by 4 bases and J by 5 bases. Germline CDR1 reads SGHRS; CDR2 reads YFSETQ. This CDR3 has 14 residues. The CDR3 sequence: CASSPLTSGDTQYF. In nucleotides, the CDR3 is TGCGCCAGCAGCCCCCTGACTAGCGGAGATACGCAGTATTTT.

A remark on this clonotype: A much bigger clone sits one base away, suggesting this may be a read error. V is TRBV3-1 and J is TRBJ2-1; 9 nucleotides match TRBD2. This CDR3 has 17 amino acids. V was clipped by 3 bases and J by 3 bases; unmatched bases: 9. Germline loops: CDR1 LGHDT, CDR2 YNNKEL (reference sequence). CDR3 residues: CASSHKWGLAGYNEQFF. The CDR3 DNA is TGTGCCAGCAGCCATAAATGGGGACTAGCCGGCTACAATGAGCAGTTCTTC.

Only a few counts were recorded for this clonotype. In DNA form, the CDR3 reads TGTGCCAGCAGTTCACAGATAGGTGAAAAACTGTTTTTT. Translation: CASSSQIGEKLFF. The chain joins TRBV6-6 to TRBJ1-4; D remains unclear. From germline, CDR1 is MNHNY and CDR2 SVGAGI (reference sequence). This CDR3 has 13 amino acids. V was trimmed by 4 bases and J by 7 bases, leaving 10 bases between them.

This clonotype was picked up a small number of times. The rearrangement joins TRBV20-1 to TRBJ2-1; TRBD2 matches at 15 bases. Germline trimming cut 2 bases from V and 12 bases from J; bases unmatched to any gene: 20. The CDR3 is 19 amino acids. Germline CDR1 is DFQATT and CDR2 is SNEGSKA (reference sequence). CDR3 region: CSARTGRPGLAGGYLSQFF. The CDR3 DNA is TGCAGTGCTAGAACAGGCAGACCGGGACTAGCGGGAGGCTACCTTTCGCAGTTCTTC.

This clonotype was recorded many times. This CDR3 reads CSAREAGSSYNEQFF. In DNA, the CDR3 is TGCAGTGCTAGAGAAGCGGGCAGCTCCTACAATGAGCAGTTCTTC. The rearrangement joins TRBV20-1 to TRBJ2-1; perhaps TRBD2 as D (6 bases). This CDR3 has 15 amino acids. V lost 0 bases and J lost 0, with 9 bases in between. Germline assignment: CDR1 DFQATT and CDR2 SNEGSKA (reference sequence).

The chain joins TRBV2 to TRBJ2-7, with TRBD2 matching 11 bases. The ends lost 0 bases at V and 5 bases at J; junction bases unmatched: 15. This CDR3 has 19 amino acids. Germline V gives CDR1 SNHLY, CDR2 FYNNEI. The CDR3 loop reads CASSEAGRSTGTSGNEQYF. The CDR3 DNA is TGTGCCAGCAGTGAAGCCGGACGTTCGACCGGGACTAGCGGAAACGAGCAGTACTTC.

This clonotype appeared a few times. The chain employs TRBV12-5 and TRBJ2-1; no definite D call. V dropped 2 bases and J dropped 8 bases, with 4 bases sitting between them. This CDR3 contains 11 residues. Germline CDR1 reads LGHNT; CDR2 reads FRNRAP. The CDR3 here is CASGLRHEQFF. As DNA, the CDR3 is TGTGCTAGTGGTTTGCGCCATGAGCAGTTCTTC.

V gene TRBV20-1 combines with J gene TRBJ2-1; TRBD2 aligns across 11 bases. The J call is uncertain, as TRBJ2-7 better fits the DNA end. This CDR3 has 14 residues. The germline gives CDR1 DFQATT, CDR2 SNEGSKA (reference sequence). DNA of the CDR3: TGCAGTGCTTCAACTAGCGGGGGCTACAATGAGCAGTACTTC. Translated: CSASTSGGYNEQYF.

The rearrangement joins TRBV12-3 or TRBV12-4 to TRBJ2-3; D uncertain. This CDR3 comprises 14 residues. V was trimmed by 3 bases and J by 4 bases, leaving 11 bases between them. The chain's CDR3 is CASSFRVGSDTQYF. The DNA of the CDR3 is TGTGCCAGCAGTTTTCGAGTGGGATCAGATACGCAGTATTTT.